This T cell receptor (beta chain) was recovered during a study of T cell repertoires in cytomegalovirus infection. Study details: A matching HLA type, together with CMV infection, was signaled by public TCR beta signatures.

In its sample, this clonotype was seen once. Its antigen is unidentified. V lost 1 base to trimming and J lost 0 bases, with 18 bases between them. There are 17 residues in the CDR3. Per germline, CDR1 DFQATT and CDR2 SNEGSKA (reference sequence). One entry per CDR3 protein results from TCRdb running MiXCR on the reads. The sample yields 50,000 to 65,000 distinct CDR3 sequences, more than 15% seen once. The sample in question was CD8+ T cells from cultured PBMCs, obtained from culture after CMV antigen stimulation. The chain combines TRBV20-1 with TRBJ1-1; D may be TRBD1 (5 bases). This clonotype was obtained from a human donor in good health (CMV status not recorded). Some clones in this sample may be carry-over from other donors' samples. The CDR3 nucleotides are TGCAGTGCTAGAGGTCGGGGCACCGTAAAGATGAACACTGAAGCTTTCTTT. Its protein product is CSARGRGTVKMNTEAFF.